Sequencing of this TCR beta chain was carried out in a study of blood T cell repertoires in COVID-19 (dated by TCRdb to the early 2020s). A note on the overall study: Samples covering the acute and convalescent phases of COVID-19 were provided by collaborators in the United States, Italy and Spain. The prospective study material was composed of cDNA or gDNA derived from T cells, B-cell-depleted T cells, or PBMCs. Deeply sampled blood TCRbeta repertoires from subjects exposed to, actively infected with, or recovered from COVID-19 were included in the dataset. The sample metadata nearly always contained a de-identified subject ID, COVID-19 status, age in years and sex. The repertoires were released in a freely available public database meant as a resource for research on the immune response to SARS-CoV-2. Samples were obtained from the ongoing ImmuneRACE study (first 160 participants) and from some 1,300 subjects provided by 6 global collaborators. Where available, HLA class I and class II types were taken from metadata supplied by the sample provider and were not determined by assay-based typing. On the study overall, not on this receptor specifically: Clinical and demographic metadata were provided uncurated, with the amount varying by source and participant.

The immunoSEQ Assay, a bias-controlled multiplex PCR, was used to amplify TCRbeta CDR3 regions from genomic DNA. Per the original workflow: The number of nucleated cells in each sample was estimated by amplification of reference gene primers within the assay. To quantify the absolute abundance of each unique TCRbeta CDR3 rearrangement, sequence reads were collapsed and filtered. Productive Simpson clonality was computed per sample as the square root of Simpson's diversity index over productive rearrangements. TCRdb mirrors the immuneACCESS table, restricted to in-frame sequences. Some clones are absent from its copies; in checked studies, under half trace to an unresolved V gene, and the reason for the others is unknown. That table supplies the V and J calls and clone size; D and trimming were determined from the DNA. The sample table lists fewer than 300,000 clones, about 93% of them with a count of one. The top ten constitute roughly 1.1% of the sample.

From the germline V gene, CDR1 is MNHEY and CDR2 is SVGEGT. The CDR3 starts with the cysteine, ends with the phenylalanine, and has 17 residues. Solely the CDR3 DNA is kept, with 51 bases framed from the first base. Trimming removed 0 bases from V and 2 bases from J; the gene matches leave 5 bases unexplained. In the prospective study, participants were roughly 18 to 89 years old, resided in about two dozen geographic areas of the United States, and were enrolled through a virtual design. Cohort assignment in the prospective study relied on participant-reported clinical history from a screening survey and a study questionnaire. ImmuneRACE Cohort 3 recovered participants were defined by two consecutive negative NP/OP PCR tests, healthcare professional clearance, or symptom resolution. Mobile phlebotomists in the prospective study collected whole blood, serum and a nasopharyngeal or oropharyngeal swab from every participant. Over an approximately two-month period, participants in the prospective study had the option of providing additional blood draws and questionnaires. Blood samples from the prospective study were shipped frozen or at room temperature prior to DNA extraction.

Concerning this clone itself: This clone's antigen is unknown. No base quality values were provided; no much bigger clone lies one nucleotide off.

This clonotype originated in a woman aged 30 to 39 who had recovered from COVID-19. The sample consisted of PBMCs or T cells enriched from blood (not recorded which). The V gene is TRBV6-2 or TRBV6-3 and the J gene is TRBJ2-5, and TRBD2 matches 11 of the central bases. The bases read TGTGCCAGCAGTTACTCGGGAACTAGCGGGAGACAAGAGACCCAGTACTTC. The translation is CASSYSGTSGRQETQYF.